A selection of T cell receptor beta chains follows, all from one sample in a study of T cell responses to AZD1222 COVID-19 vaccine. Only in-frame clones appear in the TCRdb table, and some are missing; sequencing was by immunoSEQ multiplex PCR. The profile shows 130,000 or so clones, 94% of them singletons. The sequencing here drew on peripheral blood, taken on day 0 of AZD1222 vaccination. All receptors derive from an adult in good health. CDR3s include the opening cysteine and the closing phenylalanine or tryptophan. A D gene is named only where the DNA matches it firmly. Clone size is stated in some rows and not others, as once, few, many or a class when expanded.

D	V	size	J	DNA	CDR3
TRBD2	TRBV15	NA	TRBJ2-1	TGTGCCACCAGCAGAGGGACTAGCGGGAGGTATGAGCAGTTCTTC	CATSRGTSGRYEQFF
TRBD2	TRBV6-1	NA	TRBJ2-7	TGTGCCAGCAGTGAAGCAGGGGCTAGCGGGACCTACGAGCAGTACTTC	CASSEAGASGTYEQYF
TRBD2	TRBV6-5	once	TRBJ2-5	TGTGCCAGCAGCTTAGGGACTAGCGGGATAGAGACCCAGTACTTC	CASSLGTSGIETQYF
NA	TRBV28	NA	TRBJ1-1	TGTGCCAGCAGTTTATCCCAGGGATCATCTGAAGCTTTCTTT	CASSLSQGSSEAFF
TRBD1	TRBV30	NA	TRBJ2-6	TGTGCCTGGATAAGGACAGGCTCTTGGGGCTCTGGGGCCAACGTCCTGACTTTC	CAWIRTGSWGSGANVLTF
NA	TRBV9	NA	TRBJ2-7	TGTGCCAGCAGCGTGGGATACGGCTACGAGCAGTACTTC	CASSVGYGYEQYF
NA	TRBV6-5	NA	TRBJ2-3	TGTGCCAGCAGTCGACTAGGTGGTAGTTCAGATACGCAGTATTTT	CASSRLGGSSDTQYF
NA	TRBV5-6	NA	TRBJ1-2	TGTGCCAGCAGCTTGGAACAGGGCTATGGCTACACCTTC	CASSLEQGYGYTF
TRBD2	TRBV3-1/TRBV3-2	NA	TRBJ2-1	TGTGCCAGCAGCCAAGGGCTAGCGGGAGGAAACTTGGATGAGCAGTTCTTC	CASSQGLAGGNLDEQFF
NA	TRBV11-2	once	TRBJ2-7	TGTGCCAGCAGCTTAGTAGGGATCGAGCAGTACTTC	CASSLVGIEQYF
NA	TRBV9	NA	TRBJ2-2	TGTGCCAGCAGCGTAGGGCCTTCCACCGGGGAGCTGTTTTTT	CASSVGPSTGELFF
NA	TRBV7-9	NA	TRBJ2-1	TGTGCCAGCAGCCTCGGGACCTACAATGAGCAGTTCTTC	CASSLGTYNEQFF
TRBD1	TRBV19	NA	TRBJ1-4	TGTGCCAGTAGGGGGGGACAGGCTGGCAATGAAAAACTGTTTTTT	CASRGGQAGNEKLFF
NA	TRBV9	NA	TRBJ1-1	TGTGCCAGCAGTCGGGTGTCCACTGAAGCTTTCTTT	CASSRVSTEAFF
NA	TRBV12-5	NA	TRBJ1-2	TGTGCTAGTGGTTTGGGGATGCTTGGGGGGAACACCTTC	CASGLGMLGGNTF
TRBD1	TRBV5-5	once	TRBJ2-2	TGTGCCAGCAGACCTGGACAGGGCTACAACTCCGGGGAGCTGTTTTTT	CASRPGQGYNSGELFF
NA	TRBV3-1/TRBV3-2	NA	TRBJ2-7	TGTGCCAGCAGCCAAGGGATGGTACAGGGTAACGAGCAGTACTTC	CASSQGMVQGNEQYF
TRBD2	TRBV6-2/TRBV6-3	NA	TRBJ2-3	TGTGCCAGCAGTTCCCAGGCTAGCGGGCCTCCCACAGATACGCAGTATTTT	CASSSQASGPPTDTQYF
NA	TRBV5-1	NA	TRBJ1-1	TGCGCCAGCAGCTTGGAAGGGGTGGGGAATACCGATGCTTTCTTT	CASSLEGVGNTDAFF
TRBD2	TRBV7-9	NA	TRBJ2-1	TGTGCCAGCAGCTTACCGGGACTAGCGGGAGTTAGTGAGCAGTTCTTC	CASSLPGLAGVSEQFF
TRBD2	TRBV4-3	NA	TRBJ2-1	TGCGCCAGCAGCCAGGGACTAGCGGGAGGCAATGAGCAGTTCTTC	CASSQGLAGGNEQFF
NA	TRBV11-2	once	TRBJ1-1	TGTGCCAGCAGCTTAGACAGGGTCAGTACTGAAGCTTTCTTT	CASSLDRVSTEAFF
TRBD2	TRBV27	NA	TRBJ2-2	TGTGCCAGCACTCCGACTAGCGGGACCGGCACCGGGGAGCTGTTTTTT	CASTPTSGTGTGELFF
TRBD2	TRBV10-1	NA	TRBJ2-3	TGCGCCAGCAGTGAGTCGGGACTAGCGGATCCTAGCACAGATACGCAGTATTTT	CASSESGLADPSTDTQYF
NA	TRBV23-1	NA	TRBJ2-3	TGCGCCAGCAGTCAAATGCCCTTCACAGATACGCAGTATTTT	CASSQMPFTDTQYF
NA	TRBV7-9	NA	TRBJ1-1	TGTGCCAGCAGCTTAGCGTACGGAAAGAACACTGAAGCTTTCTTT	CASSLAYGKNTEAFF
TRBD1	TRBV19	NA	TRBJ2-1	TGTGCCAGTACCTTCCCGACAGGGGGCCTCAATGAGCAGTTCTTC	CASTFPTGGLNEQFF
TRBD2	TRBV2	NA	TRBJ2-7	TGTGCCAGCCAGATGACTAGCGGGAGGGCCGCAAGCTCCTACGAGCAGTACTTC	CASQMTSGRAASSYEQYF
NA	TRBV12-3/TRBV12-4	NA	TRBJ1-5	TGTGCCAGCAGTCCGAACATCGGGTCCCAGCATTTT	CASSPNIGSQHF
TRBD1	TRBV10-1	NA	TRBJ2-2	TGCGCCAGCAGTGGCCGGGACAGGGGTTGGACCGGGGAGCTGTTTTTT	CASSGRDRGWTGELFF
NA	TRBV6-5	NA	TRBJ1-1	TGTGCCAGCAGAGGACCCATGAACACTGAAGCTTTCTTT	CASRGPMNTEAFF
TRBD1	TRBV11-3	NA	TRBJ1-6	TGTGCCAGCAGCCCCCGGACAGGGGGCAGGTCCTATAATTCACCCCTCCACTTT	CASSPRTGGRSYNSPLHF
NA	TRBV9	once	TRBJ1-1	TGTGCCAGCAGCCTTGATGGGGTGTCTGAAGCTTTCTTT	CASSLDGVSEAFF
NA	TRBV15	NA	TRBJ1-6	TGTGCCACCAGCAGAGATTCAGTAACCAGTTCACCCCTCCACTTT	CATSRDSVTSSPLHF
TRBD1	TRBV10-1	NA	TRBJ2-7	TGCGCCAGCAGTGAGTCGACAGGGGCGACCTCCTACGAGCAGTACTTC	CASSESTGATSYEQYF
NA	TRBV15	NA	TRBJ2-3	TGTGCCACCAGCACAGACAGGGAGGTAGATACGCAGTATTTT	CATSTDREVDTQYF
NA	TRBV19	NA	TRBJ1-5	TGTGCCAGTAGTATCACCGACCGTAATCAGCCCCAGCATTTT	CASSITDRNQPQHF
TRBD2	TRBV7-9	NA	TRBJ2-3	TGTGCCAGCTATCCCATCGGACTAGCGGCGCCCACAGATACGCAGTATTTT	CASYPIGLAAPTDTQYF
NA	TRBV19	NA	TRBJ1-3	TGTGCCAGTAGTCCGAGGGAGACTGGAAACACCATATATTTT	CASSPRETGNTIYF
NA	TRBV25-1	NA	TRBJ1-2	TGTGCCAGCAGTGAGTGGACACAACCAAACTATGGCTACACCTTC	CASSEWTQPNYGYTF
NA	TRBV13	NA	TRBJ2-3	TGTGCCAGCAGCTTAGGGGGAAGGAGCACAGATACGCAGTATTTT	CASSLGGRSTDTQYF
NA	TRBV28	NA	TRBJ1-3	TGTGCCAGCAGACAGGGTGGAAACACCATATATTTT	CASRQGGNTIYF
NA	TRBV3-1/TRBV3-2	NA	TRBJ2-5	TGTGCCAGCAGCTACCGGGAAACCCTGCAAGAGACCCAGTACTTC	CASSYRETLQETQYF
NA	TRBV6-5	NA	TRBJ2-7	TGTGCCAGCAGTTACGCCACGAGCTCCTACGAGCAGTACTTC	CASSYATSSYEQYF
NA	TRBV30	NA	TRBJ1-2	TGTGCCTGGAGTTTTGGGGGCCTGAACTATGGCTACACCTTC	CAWSFGGLNYGYTF
NA	TRBV4-1	NA	TRBJ1-2	TGCGCCAGCAGCCAAGTCGGGACTCAGAGACACTATGGCTACACCTTC	CASSQVGTQRHYGYTF